This T cell receptor (beta chain) was recorded in a study of cytomegalovirus exposure and HLA in healthy donors. As for the study in general: Findings of an earlier analysis included 117 million unique TCR beta sequences from 170 million or so T cells.

Regarding the study as a whole: High sensitivity and specificity were reportedly achieved when the classifier diagnosed cytomegalovirus status. A later examination showed that TCR association rates differed by HLA locus, with DRB1 most and HLA-C fewest.

Concerning this clone itself: Its target is unknown.

CDR1 LGHNA and CDR2 YNFKEQ come from the germline V gene. The CDR3 runs 15 residues. V dropped 4 bases and J dropped 3 bases, with 16 bases sitting between them. Primers: 60 Vbeta forward and 13 Jbeta reverse. Sequencing was performed with immunoSEQ multiplex PCR; in TCRdb, only in-frame clones are kept and a portion is missing. The data show approximately 220,000 clones, over 60% seen once. The sample comprised PBMCs. This sequence was found in a man aged 35-49 years in good health and CMV-seronegative. The V and J genes are TRBV4-2 and TRBJ2-7, with D maybe TRBD1 (5 bases). CDR3 residues: CASSPSNARGYEQYF. DNA of the CDR3: TGTGCCAGCAGCCCCTCTAATGCTAGGGGCTACGAGCAGTACTTC.